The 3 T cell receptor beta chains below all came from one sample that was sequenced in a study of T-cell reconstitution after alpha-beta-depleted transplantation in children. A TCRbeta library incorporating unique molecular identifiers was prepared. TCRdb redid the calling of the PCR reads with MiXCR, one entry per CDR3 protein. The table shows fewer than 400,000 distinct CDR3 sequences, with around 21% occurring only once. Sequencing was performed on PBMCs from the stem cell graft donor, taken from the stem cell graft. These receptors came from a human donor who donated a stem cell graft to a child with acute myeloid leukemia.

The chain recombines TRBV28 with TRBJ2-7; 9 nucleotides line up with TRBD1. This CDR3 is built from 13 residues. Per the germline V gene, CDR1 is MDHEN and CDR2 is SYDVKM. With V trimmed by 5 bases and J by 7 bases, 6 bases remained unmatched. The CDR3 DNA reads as TGTGCCAGCAGTCCTACTGGGACAGGGGAGCAGTACTTC. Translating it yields CASSPTGTGEQYF.

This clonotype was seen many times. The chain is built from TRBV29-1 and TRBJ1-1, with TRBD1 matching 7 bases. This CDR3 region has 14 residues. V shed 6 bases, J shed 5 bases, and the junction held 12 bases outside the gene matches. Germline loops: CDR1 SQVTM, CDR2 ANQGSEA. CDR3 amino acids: CSVETGSASTEAFF. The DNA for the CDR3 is TGCAGCGTGGAGACAGGGTCGGCTTCGACTGAAGCTTTCTTT.

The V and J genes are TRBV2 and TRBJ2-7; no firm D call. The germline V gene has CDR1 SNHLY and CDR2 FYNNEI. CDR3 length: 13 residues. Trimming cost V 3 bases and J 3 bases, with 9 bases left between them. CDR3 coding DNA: TGTGCCAGCAGTGAGGGCAGGTTCTACGAGCAGTACTTC. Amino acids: CASSEGRFYEQYF.